The clone carrying this TCR beta chain was seen a single time. Its matching antigen is unknown. RNA transcripts gave rise to amplified TCR beta CDR3 regions. The HTBI primer set was used in a first-round RT-PCR of the TCR CDR3. TCRdb ran MiXCR on the multiplex PCR reads and lists one entry per CDR3 protein. The sample includes roughly 100,000 distinct CDR3 sequences, roughly 44% seen only once; the top ten take about a quarter. This record belongs to a study of T cells in Graves' hyperthyroidism and ophthalmopathy. The study's findings and limits: Most expanded thyroid clonotypes above 0.001 also appeared in blood. The model's output predicted ophthalmopathy at a median of roughly 6.9 months prior to onset.

With V trimmed by 7 bases and J by 5 bases, 9 bases remained unmatched. CDR3 length equals 14 residues. From germline, CDR1 is DFQATT and CDR2 SNEGSKA (reference sequence). J is TRBJ2-5 and V is TRBV20-1; 11 nucleotides agree with TRBD2. Sequenced material: blood. This TCR was sampled from a man aged 40-55 years with Graves' hyperthyroidism. For the CDR3, the DNA is TGCAGTGAATCGGCTAGCGGGAGGTTGGAGACCCAGTACTTC. Translated: CSESASGRLETQYF.